One sample yielded the 16 T cell receptor beta chains listed below, sequenced in a study of cytotoxic CD8 clonotypes in ibrutinib-treated CLL. Measured with immunoSEQ multiplex PCR; TCRdb has only the in-frame clones, and not every one. Among 250,000 to 350,000 clones, 70% to 80% were seen once, and the ten largest hold around 5.1%. The sample consisted of PBMCs, taken at disease progression, from a patient treated with ibrutinib. These receptors were obtained from a human donor with chronic lymphocytic leukemia.

This clone was picked up a small number of times. The V and J genes are TRBV6-5 and TRBJ1-1; no reliable D call. The CDR3 covers 13 residues. V was clipped by 5 bases and J by 1 base, with 8 bases between them. The germline gives CDR1 MNHEY, CDR2 SVGAGI. CDR3 DNA: TGTGCCAGCAGTCCCCCGTCGAACACTGAAGCTTTCTTT. It translates to CASSPPSNTEAFF.

The V call is TRBV28, the J call TRBJ2-2; 7 nucleotides align to TRBD2. Trimming took 9 bases from V and 5 from J; bases not matched to a gene: 12. This CDR3 contains 15 residues. In germline, CDR1 is MDHEN, CDR2 SYDVKM. The CDR3 sequence is CASQLGGKGTGELFF. CDR3 nucleotide sequence: TGTGCCAGTCAACTCGGGGGGAAGGGAACCGGGGAGCTGTTTTTT.

The CDR3 spells CASRAAALSGGEQYF. The CDR3 bases are TGCGCCAGCAGGGCCGCCGCACTGAGCGGGGGGGAGCAGTACTTC. The chain couples TRBV5-1 to TRBJ2-7; 9 nucleotides align to TRBD2. V dropped 5 bases and J dropped 7; count of bases not matched to a gene: 13. This CDR3 region has 15 residues. Looked up from germline, CDR1 is SGHRS and CDR2 is YFSETQ.

The chain couples TRBV10-1 to TRBJ2-7, with unresolved D. Germline V CDR1 and CDR2: WNHNN, SYGVQD (reference sequence). Trimming pared 3 bases from V and 3 bases from J, leaving 3 bases between. This CDR3 has 11 residues. In DNA, the CDR3 is TGCGCCAGCAGTGACGGCTACGAGCAGTACTTC. Its protein product is CASSDGYEQYF.

V usage is TRBV5-4 and J usage is TRBJ1-2, with 10 positions matching TRBD1. CDR3 length: 17 amino acids. V gave up 0 bases and J gave up 1 base; unmatched junction bases: 6. Germline assignment: CDR1 SGHNT and CDR2 YYREEE (reference sequence). The CDR3 DNA sequence: TGTGCCAGCAGCTTGGAGGGACAGGGGTACTTTAACTATGGCTACACCTTC. Its translation is CASSLEGQGYFNYGYTF.

This clone was seen a handful of times. The chain combines TRBV10-3 with TRBJ2-5, with 7 nucleotides matching TRBD1. Germline values: CDR1 ENHRY, CDR2 SYGVKD. V lost 4 bases, J lost 5 bases, and 4 bases stayed unmatched. The CDR3 contains 13 residues. DNA for the CDR3: TGTGCCATCAGTGCTGACAGGGTTGAGACCCAGTACTTC. Translation: CAISADRVETQYF.

The chain recombines TRBV7-2 with TRBJ2-4; D is unclear. V was cut by 0 bases and J by 0 bases, with 12 bases left in between. This CDR3 comprises 17 residues. Germline CDR1 is SGHTA and CDR2 is FQGNSA. CDR3: CASSLAREVVAKNIQYF. CDR3 bases: TGTGCCAGCAGCTTAGCACGAGAGGTAGTAGCCAAAAACATTCAGTACTTC. The full variable domain, completed using reference TRBV7-2 and TRBJ2-4, is GAGVSQSPSNKVTEKGKDVELRCDPISGHTALYWYRQSLGQGLEFLIYFQGNSAPDKSGLPSDRFSAERTGGSVSTLTIQRTQQEDSAVYLCASSLAREVVAKNIQYFGAGTRLSVL.

The genes are TRBV4-2 and TRBJ2-7; D remains ambiguous. The V and J ends lost 0 bases and 5 bases respectively, with 8 bases between them. This CDR3 has 13 amino acids. Per the germline V gene, CDR1 is LGHNA and CDR2 is YNFKEQ. The CDR3 DNA follows: TGTGCCAGCAGCCAAGAAAGGGCCGACGAGCAGTACTTC. Protein sequence: CASSQERADEQYF.

The chain joins TRBV5-4 to TRBJ2-7; D is uncertain. The germline V gene encodes CDR1 SGHNT and CDR2 YYREEE (reference sequence). The V end lost 3 bases, the J end lost 6 bases, and 10 bases lay between the germline ends. The CDR3 consists of 12 residues. The CDR3 DNA follows: TGTGCCAGCAGCTCCCCCGCACGCGAGCAGTACTTC. Translated, it gives CASSSPAREQYF.

This clone was picked up a small number of times. The chain carries TRBV27 and TRBJ2-7, with a possible D match to TRBD2 (7 bases). The CDR3 consists of 13 residues. The V gene's germline CDR1 is MNHEY and CDR2 SMNVEV (reference sequence). Trimming removed 0 bases at V and 6 bases at J, with 9 bases between. CDR3 loop: CASSLSRGLEQYF. The CDR3 DNA is TGTGCCAGCAGTTTATCGCGGGGGCTCGAGCAGTACTTC.

The rearrangement links TRBV10-3 to TRBJ1-1; D gene ambiguous. The V and J ends lost 6 bases and 4 bases respectively, with 9 bases between them. The CDR3 consists of 12 residues. Germline CDR1 is ENHRY and CDR2 is SYGVKD. The DNA for the CDR3 is TGTGCCATCAGCGTATCGGGCACTGAAGCTTTCTTT. Translation gives CAISVSGTEAFF.

The chain couples TRBV18 to TRBJ1-6; TRBD1 agrees at 7 bases. CDR3 length equals 16 residues. The germline V gene encodes CDR1 KGHSH and CDR2 LQKENI. The ends lost 6 bases at V and 5 bases at J; junction bases unmatched: 10. The CDR3 is CASSHYRGGDNSPLHF. The CDR3 DNA reads as TGTGCCAGCTCTCACTACAGGGGTGGCGATAATTCACCCCTCCACTTT.

The chain uses TRBV5-1 and TRBJ2-7, with 9 bases matching TRBD1. Germline values: CDR1 SGHRS, CDR2 YFSETQ. There are 15 residues in the CDR3. Germline trimming cut 0 bases from V and 5 bases from J; bases unmatched to any gene: 6. The CDR3 protein is CASSLAGGQGNEQYF. For the CDR3, the DNA is TGCGCCAGCAGCTTGGCCGGGGGACAGGGAAACGAGCAGTACTTC.

The chain joins TRBV5-1 to TRBJ2-1; possibly TRBD2 for D (5 bases). Germline CDR1 reads SGHRS; CDR2 reads YFSETQ. There are 14 residues in the CDR3. V lost 0 bases, J lost 8 bases, and 12 bases lay in between. CDR3 DNA: TGCGCCAGCAGCTTGGTCCGGGGTCCCCATGAGCAGTTCTTC. It translates to CASSLVRGPHEQFF.

The chain has TRBV5-6 and TRBJ2-7; 8 bases fit TRBD2. This CDR3 is built from 15 residues. The junction had 3 bases not matched to a gene; V was cut back by 1 base and J by 0 bases. CDR1 SGHDT and CDR2 YYEEEE come from the germline V gene. For the CDR3, the DNA is TGTGCCAGCAGCTTGCTTGGGACTAGCTCCTACGAGCAGTACTTC. Translated, it gives CASSLLGTSSYEQYF.

This chain joins TRBV9 and TRBJ1-2; 12 bases are a match to TRBD1. The V and J ends lost 0 bases and 3 bases, in that order; junction bases with no gene match: 6. Germline V lookup: CDR1 SGDLS, CDR2 YYNGEE. The CDR3 length is 17 residues. CDR3: CASSVGGTGGADYGYTF. For the CDR3, the DNA is TGTGCCAGCAGCGTAGGAGGGACAGGGGGCGCGGACTATGGCTACACCTTC.